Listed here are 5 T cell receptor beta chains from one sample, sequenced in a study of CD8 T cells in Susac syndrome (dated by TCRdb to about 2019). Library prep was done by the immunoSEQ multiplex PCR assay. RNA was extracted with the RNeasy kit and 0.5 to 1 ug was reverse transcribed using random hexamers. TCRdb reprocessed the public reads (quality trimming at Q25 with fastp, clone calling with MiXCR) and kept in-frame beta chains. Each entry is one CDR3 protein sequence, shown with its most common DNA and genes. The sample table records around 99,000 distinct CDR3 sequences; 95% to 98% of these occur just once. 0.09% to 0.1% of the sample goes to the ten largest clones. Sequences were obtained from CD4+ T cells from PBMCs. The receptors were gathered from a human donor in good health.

The CDR3 protein is CASSPWTFGANVLTF. CDR3 nucleotides: TGTGCCAGCAGCCCCTGGACTTTTGGGGCCAACGTCCTGACTTTC. The rearrangement joins TRBV27 to TRBJ2-6; D might be TRBD2 (5 bases). V was clipped by 6 bases and J by 3 bases, with 12 bases between them. The CDR3 has 15 residues. Germline V lookup: CDR1 MNHEY, CDR2 SMNVEV (reference sequence).

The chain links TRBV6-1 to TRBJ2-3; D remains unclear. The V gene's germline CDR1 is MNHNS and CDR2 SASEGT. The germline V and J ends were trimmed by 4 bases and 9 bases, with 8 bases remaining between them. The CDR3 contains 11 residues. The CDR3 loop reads CASSGVSTQYF. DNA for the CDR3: TGTGCCAGCAGTGGGGTTAGCACGCAGTATTTT.

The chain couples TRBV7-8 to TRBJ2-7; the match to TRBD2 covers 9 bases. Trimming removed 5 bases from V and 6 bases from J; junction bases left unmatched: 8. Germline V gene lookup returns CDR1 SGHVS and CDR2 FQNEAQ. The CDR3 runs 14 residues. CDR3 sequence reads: CASSAPGLALEQYF. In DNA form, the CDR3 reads TGTGCCAGCAGCGCCCCGGGACTAGCTCTCGAGCAGTACTTC.

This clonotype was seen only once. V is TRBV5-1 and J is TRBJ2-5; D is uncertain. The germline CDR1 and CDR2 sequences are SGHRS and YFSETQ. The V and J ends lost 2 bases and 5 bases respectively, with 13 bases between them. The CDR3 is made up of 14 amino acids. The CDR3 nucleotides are TGCGCCAGCAGCTTATTTGACCCCGGTGAGACCCAGTACTTC. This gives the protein CASSLFDPGETQYF.

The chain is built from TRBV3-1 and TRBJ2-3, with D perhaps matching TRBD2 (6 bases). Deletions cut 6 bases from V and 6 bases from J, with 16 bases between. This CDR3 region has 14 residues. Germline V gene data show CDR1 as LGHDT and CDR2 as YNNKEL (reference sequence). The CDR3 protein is CASRESGQGDTQYF. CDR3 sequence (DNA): TGTGCCAGCAGGGAGAGCGGGCAAGGGGATACGCAGTATTTT.